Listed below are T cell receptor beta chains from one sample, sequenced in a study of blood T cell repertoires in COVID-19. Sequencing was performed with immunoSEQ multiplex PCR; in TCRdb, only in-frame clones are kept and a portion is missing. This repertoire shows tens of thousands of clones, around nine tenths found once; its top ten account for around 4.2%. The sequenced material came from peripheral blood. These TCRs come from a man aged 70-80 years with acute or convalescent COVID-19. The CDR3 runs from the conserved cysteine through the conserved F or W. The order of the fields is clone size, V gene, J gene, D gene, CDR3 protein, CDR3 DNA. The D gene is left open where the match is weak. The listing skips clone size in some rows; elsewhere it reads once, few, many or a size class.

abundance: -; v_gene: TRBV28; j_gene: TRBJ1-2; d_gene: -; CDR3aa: CASSQTGIANYGYTF; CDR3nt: TGTGCCAGCAGTCAAACAGGGATAGCTAACTATGGCTACACCTTC
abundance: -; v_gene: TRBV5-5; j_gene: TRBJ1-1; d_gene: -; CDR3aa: CASSLLQGPTEAFF; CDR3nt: TGTGCCAGCAGCTTGTTACAGGGTCCGACTGAAGCTTTCTTT
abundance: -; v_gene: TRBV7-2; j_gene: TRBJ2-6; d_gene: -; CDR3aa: CASSLQGRGANVLTF; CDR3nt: TGTGCCAGCAGCTTGCAGGGGAGAGGGGCCAACGTCCTGACTTTC
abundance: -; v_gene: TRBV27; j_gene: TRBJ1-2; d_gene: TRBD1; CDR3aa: CASSGTGMVDYGYTF; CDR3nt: TGTGCCAGCAGCGGGACAGGGATGGTAGACTATGGCTACACCTTC
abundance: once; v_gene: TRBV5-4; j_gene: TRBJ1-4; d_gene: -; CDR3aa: CASSVDSATNEKLFF; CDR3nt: TGTGCCAGCAGCGTCGACAGCGCAACTAATGAAAAACTGTTTTTT
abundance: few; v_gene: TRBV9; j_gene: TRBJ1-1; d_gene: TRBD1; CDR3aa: CASSSRQGANTEAFF; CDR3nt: TGTGCCAGCAGCTCCAGACAGGGGGCGAATACTGAAGCTTTCTTT
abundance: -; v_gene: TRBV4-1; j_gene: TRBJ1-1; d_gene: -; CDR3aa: CASSQERGTEAFF; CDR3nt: TGCGCCAGCAGCCAAGAAAGGGGCACTGAAGCTTTCTTT
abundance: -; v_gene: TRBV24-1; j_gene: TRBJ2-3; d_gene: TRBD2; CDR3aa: CATSPGGGPTDTQYF; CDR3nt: TGTGCCACCAGTCCCGGCGGGGGGCCCACAGATACGCAGTATTTT
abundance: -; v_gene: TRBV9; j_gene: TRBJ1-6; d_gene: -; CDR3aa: CASSSDSYNSPLHF; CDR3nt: TGTGCCAGCAGTTCCGACAGTTATAATTCACCCCTCCACTTT
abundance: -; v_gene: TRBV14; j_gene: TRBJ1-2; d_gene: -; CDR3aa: CASSQDGGYGYTF; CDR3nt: TGTGCCAGCAGCCAAGATGGCGGCTATGGCTACACCTTC
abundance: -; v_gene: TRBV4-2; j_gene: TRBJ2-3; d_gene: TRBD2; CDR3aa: CASSQEGRGATDTQYF; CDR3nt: TGTGCCAGCAGCCAAGAGGGGCGGGGGGCGACAGATACGCAGTATTTT
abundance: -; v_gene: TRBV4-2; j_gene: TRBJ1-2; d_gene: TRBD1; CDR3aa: CASSPGGRGRIYGYTF; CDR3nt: TGTGCCAGCAGTCCAGGCGGAAGGGGGCGTATCTATGGCTACACCTTC
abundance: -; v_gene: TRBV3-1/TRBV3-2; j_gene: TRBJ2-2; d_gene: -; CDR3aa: CASSPRDLRSGELFF; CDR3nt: TGTGCCAGCAGCCCCCGGGATCTCAGGAGCGGGGAGCTGTTTTTT
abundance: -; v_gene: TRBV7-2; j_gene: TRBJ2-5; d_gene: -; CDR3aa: CASSLLGAQVETQYF; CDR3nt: TGTGCCAGCAGCTTATTAGGGGCGCAAGTGGAGACCCAGTACTTC
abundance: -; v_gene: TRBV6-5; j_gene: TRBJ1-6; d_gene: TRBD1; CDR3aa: CASSYVRTGGIPLHF; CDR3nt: TGTGCCAGCAGTTATGTCCGGACAGGGGGTATACCCCTCCACTTT
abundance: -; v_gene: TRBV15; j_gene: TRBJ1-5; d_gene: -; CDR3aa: CATSRPGSGGQPQHF; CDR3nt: TGTGCCACCAGCAGGCCGGGATCTGGTGGTCAGCCCCAGCATTTT
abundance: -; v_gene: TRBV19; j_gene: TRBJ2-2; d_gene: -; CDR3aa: CASSGRGHTGELFF; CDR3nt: TGTGCCAGTAGCGGGAGGGGGCACACCGGGGAGCTGTTTTTT
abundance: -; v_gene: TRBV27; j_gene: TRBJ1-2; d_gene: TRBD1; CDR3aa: CASRSQGALDGYTF; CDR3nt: TGTGCCAGCAGATCACAGGGGGCGCTGGATGGCTACACCTTC
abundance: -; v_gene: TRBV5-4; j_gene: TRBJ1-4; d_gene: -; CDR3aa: CASSNRIRGRGEKLFF; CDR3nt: TGTGCCAGCAGCAATAGAATTAGGGGGAGGGGTGAAAAACTGTTTTTT
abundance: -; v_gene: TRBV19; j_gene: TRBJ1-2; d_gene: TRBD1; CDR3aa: CASTDRGAIYGYTF; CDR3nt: TGTGCCAGCACGGACAGGGGAGCTATCTATGGCTACACCTTC
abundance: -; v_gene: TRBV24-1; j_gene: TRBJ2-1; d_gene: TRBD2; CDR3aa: CATSDSKTSGGTHNEQFF; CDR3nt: TGTGCCACCAGTGATTCCAAGACTAGCGGGGGGACCCACAATGAGCAGTTCTTC
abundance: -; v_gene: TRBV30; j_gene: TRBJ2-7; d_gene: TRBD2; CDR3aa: CAWNGLAGREQYF; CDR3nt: TGTGCCTGGAACGGGCTAGCGGGGCGCGAGCAGTACTTC